One and the same sample provided the 11 T cell receptor beta chains below, sequenced in a study of blood T cell repertoires in COVID-19. TCRdb keeps only in-frame clones here, not all; method: immunoSEQ multiplex PCR. The sample yields 200,000 to 250,000 clones, around 84% seen once. The sample taken for sequencing was PBMCs or T cells enriched from blood (not recorded which). The receptor source for this set is a woman aged 40 to 50 with acute COVID-19.

The V call is TRBV27, the J call TRBJ2-3, with 10 bases aligning to TRBD2. CDR1 and CDR2 from the germline V gene are MNHEY and SMNVEV (reference sequence). V lost 2 bases and J lost 4; bases outside the gene matches: 12. The CDR3 runs 18 residues. CDR3 bases: TGTGCCAGCAGTTTAGTAGGGATGGGGACTAGCGTATCAGATACGCAGTATTTT. Encoded protein: CASSLVGMGTSVSDTQYF.

The rearrangement uses TRBV19 and TRBJ2-1; 10 positions match TRBD2. Germline V gene sequence: CDR1 LNHDA, CDR2 SQIVND (reference sequence). The CDR3 extends over 15 amino acids. Trimming cost V 3 bases and J 7 bases; bases outside gene matches: 6. The CDR3 DNA sequence: TGTGCCAGTAGTATTTCTAGCGGGAGTATTAATGAGCAGTTCTTC. It encodes CASSISSGSINEQFF.

The CDR3 DNA follows: TGTGCCAGCAGTAGGCAGGGGGCCTCCTACGAGCAGTACTTC. Protein sequence: CASSRQGASYEQYF. V gene TRBV27 combines with J gene TRBJ2-7, with 8 bases matching TRBD1. The V segment lost 5 bases and the J segment 0 bases; nucleotides outside the gene matches: 3. This CDR3 comprises 14 residues. CDR1 and CDR2 (germline): MNHEY, SMNVEV (reference sequence).

The genes are TRBV28 and TRBJ1-5, with D maybe TRBD1 (6 bases). This CDR3 region has 16 residues. Germline loops: CDR1 MDHEN, CDR2 SYDVKM. V lost 6 bases, J lost 4 bases, and 19 bases lay in between. Here the CDR3 reads CASSNPQGRENQPQHF. The CDR3 bases are TGTGCCAGCAGCAACCCACAGGGCCGGGAAAATCAGCCCCAGCATTTT. Complete variable domain (other parts from reference TRBV28 and TRBJ1-5): DVKVTQSSRYLVKRTGEKVFLECVQDMDHENMFWYRQDPGLGLRLIYFSYDVKMKEKGDIPEGYSVSREKKERFSLILESASTNQTSMYLCASSNPQGRENQPQHFGDGTRLSIL.

This sequence joins TRBV6-5 and TRBJ1-2, with D tentatively TRBD1 (5 bases). V was shortened by 5 bases and J by 2 bases, with 15 bases between the two germline ends. This CDR3 is 15 amino acids long. Germline values: CDR1 MNHEY, CDR2 SVGAGI. CDR3: CASSLQVAVNYGYTF. CDR3 DNA sequence: TGTGCCAGCAGTCTACAGGTCGCCGTAAACTATGGCTACACCTTC.

This chain joins TRBV5-1 and TRBJ2-3, with 7 nucleotides matching TRBD2. Trimming at V came to 4 bases and at J to 4 bases, leaving 12 bases not matched to a gene. This CDR3 is built from 16 residues. Germline loops: CDR1 SGHRS, CDR2 YFSETQ. The CDR3 spells CASSIPLAARADTQYF. The CDR3 DNA reads as TGCGCCAGCAGCATACCCCTAGCGGCGAGGGCAGATACGCAGTATTTT.

Only a few counts were recorded for this clone. The chain couples TRBV6-5 to TRBJ1-3; 7 positions agree with TRBD1. The germline gives CDR1 MNHEY, CDR2 SVGAGI. This CDR3 spans 15 amino acids. The ends lost 5 bases at V and 2 bases at J; junction bases unmatched: 6. CDR3 sequence (DNA): TGTGCCAGCAGTCGACAGGGTTTACCTGGAAACACCATATATTTT. It codes for CASSRQGLPGNTIYF.

The V gene is TRBV28, the J gene TRBJ1-2, with 9 bases matching TRBD1. CDR3 length: 14 residues. Germline CDR1 and CDR2: MDHEN and SYDVKM. The J segment lost 8 bases and the V segment lost 3 bases, leaving 7 bases of the junction unmatched. CDR3 loop: CASSFIQGAVGYTF. Here the CDR3 DNA reads TGTGCCAGCAGTTTTATACAGGGGGCTGTGGGCTACACCTTC.

The chain combines TRBV19 with TRBJ1-1; 7 bases align to TRBD1. With 6 bases clipped from V and 1 base from J, the junction kept 5 bases outside the gene matches. There are 14 residues in the CDR3. CDR1 is LNHDA and CDR2 is SQIVND in the germline V gene (reference sequence). CDR3: CASRPRGRNTEAFF. DNA for the CDR3: TGTGCCAGTAGACCCAGGGGGAGGAACACTGAAGCTTTCTTT. The entire variable domain, with the rest obtained from reference TRBV19 and TRBJ1-1, is as follows: DGGITQSPKYLFRKEGQNVTLSCEQNLNHDAMYWYRQDPGQGLRLIYYSQIVNDFQKGDIAEGYSVSREKKESFPLTVTSAQKNPTAFYLCASRPRGRNTEAFFGQGTRLTVV.

In this sample, this clone turned up a few times. The V gene is TRBV6-6, the J gene TRBJ1-5; 7 bases map to TRBD1. The CDR3 totals 15 residues. Germline CDR1 is MNHNY and CDR2 is SVGAGI (reference sequence). V lost 2 bases and J lost 3; bases outside the gene matches: 4. The CDR3 region has the DNA TGTGCCAGCAGTTACGCGACAGGGCTCAATCAGCCCCAGCATTTT. Translating gives CASSYATGLNQPQHF.

This rearrangement joins TRBV27 to TRBJ2-7; perhaps TRBD1 as D (5 bases). The CDR3 has 14 amino acids. V dropped 0 bases and J dropped 2 bases, with 8 bases sitting between them. Looked up from germline, CDR1 is MNHEY and CDR2 is SMNVEV (reference sequence). CDR3: CASSLSGVTYEQYF. Here the CDR3 DNA reads TGTGCCAGCAGTTTATCAGGGGTAACCTACGAGCAGTACTTC.